These T cell receptor beta chains were read from a single sample in a study of blood T cells in healthy people across ages. MiXCR, applied by TCRdb to the 5' RACE reads, yields one record per CDR3 protein. Of roughly 2 million distinct CDR3 sequences listed, around 50% are singletons. What was sequenced was blood. The source of these receptors is a woman in her 40s in good health. Both conserved end residues are part of each CDR3. The order of the fields is V gene, clone size, J gene, D gene, CDR3 protein, CDR3 DNA. A D gene is named only where the DNA matches it firmly. Only part of the rows carry a size: once, few, many, or a class if the clone is expanded.

V gene: TRBV18
clone size: .
J gene: TRBJ2-5
D gene: .
CDR3 protein: CASSPSEGWEQYF
CDR3 DNA: TGTGCCAGCTCACCCTCCGAGGGGTGGGAGCAGTACTTC

V gene: TRBV4-3
clone size: .
J gene: TRBJ1-2
D gene: .
CDR3 protein: CASSQAEGSVAGYTF
CDR3 DNA: TGCGCCAGCAGCCAAGCGGAGGGATCGGTTGCTGGCTACACCTTC

V gene: TRBV12-3/TRBV12-4
clone size: .
J gene: TRBJ1-2
D gene: TRBD1
CDR3 protein: CASSVYRGTYGYTF
CDR3 DNA: TGTGCCAGCAGTGTTTACAGGGGTACCTATGGCTACACCTTC

V gene: TRBV12-3/TRBV12-4
clone size: .
J gene: TRBJ1-6
D gene: .
CDR3 protein: CASSLLLGLNSPLHF
CDR3 DNA: TGTGCCAGCAGTTTACTCCTCGGCCTAAATTCACCCCTCCACTTT

V gene: TRBV6-2/TRBV6-3
clone size: .
J gene: TRBJ2-3
D gene: TRBD2
CDR3 protein: CASKGGSTDTQYF
CDR3 DNA: TGTGCCAGCAAGGGAGGGAGCACAGATACGCAGTATTTT

V gene: TRBV20-1
clone size: .
J gene: TRBJ2-3
D gene: TRBD2
CDR3 protein: CSATMPRLAEDTQYF
CDR3 DNA: TGCAGTGCCACCATGCCCCGACTAGCGGAGGATACGCAGTATTTT

V gene: TRBV2
clone size: once
J gene: TRBJ2-7
D gene: .
CDR3 protein: CASGRSIYEQYF
CDR3 DNA: TGTGCCAGCGGAAGGAGTATCTACGAGCAGTACTTC

V gene: TRBV9
clone size: once
J gene: TRBJ1-2
D gene: .
CDR3 protein: CASRATDSNYGYTF
CDR3 DNA: TGTGCCAGCAGAGCTACAGATTCTAACTATGGCTACACCTTC

V gene: TRBV5-1
clone size: .
J gene: TRBJ2-3
D gene: TRBD2
CDR3 protein: CASMGLAGGNTDTQYF
CDR3 DNA: TGCGCCAGCATGGGACTAGCGGGGGGCAACACAGATACGCAGTATTTT

V gene: TRBV27
clone size: .
J gene: TRBJ2-3
D gene: .
CDR3 protein: CASSLGTPKGTDTQYF
CDR3 DNA: TGTGCCAGCAGTTTAGGGACCCCAAAGGGCACAGATACGCAGTATTTT

V gene: TRBV6-6
clone size: .
J gene: TRBJ2-5
D gene: .
CDR3 protein: CASRAYQETQYF
CDR3 DNA: TGTGCCAGCCGTGCATACCAAGAGACCCAGTACTTC

V gene: TRBV7-9
clone size: few
J gene: TRBJ2-7
D gene: .
CDR3 protein: CASSLPSDEQYF
CDR3 DNA: TGTGCCAGCAGCTTACCTAGCGACGAGCAGTACTTC

V gene: TRBV2
clone size: .
J gene: TRBJ2-6
D gene: .
CDR3 protein: CATTLRAGANVLTF
CDR3 DNA: TGTGCCACGACATTAAGGGCGGGGGCCAACGTCCTGACTTTC

V gene: TRBV14
clone size: .
J gene: TRBJ1-2
D gene: TRBD1
CDR3 protein: CASSQKGQGFGYGYTF
CDR3 DNA: TGTGCCAGCAGCCAAAAAGGACAGGGTTTCGGCTATGGCTACACCTTC

V gene: TRBV4-2
clone size: .
J gene: TRBJ2-3
D gene: .
CDR3 protein: CASSQEGGAFSTDTQYF
CDR3 DNA: TGTGCCAGCAGCCAAGAAGGCGGGGCGTTTAGCACAGATACGCAGTATTTT

V gene: TRBV20-1
clone size: .
J gene: TRBJ1-4
D gene: .
CDR3 protein: CSAPPPGSNEKLFF
CDR3 DNA: TGCAGTGCTCCGCCTCCGGGGTCGAATGAAAAACTGTTTTTT

V gene: TRBV13
clone size: .
J gene: TRBJ1-6
D gene: .
CDR3 protein: CASSSTVNNSPLHF
CDR3 DNA: TGTGCCAGCAGCTCGACAGTTAATAATTCACCCCTCCACTTT

V gene: TRBV7-9
clone size: few
J gene: TRBJ2-3
D gene: TRBD2
CDR3 protein: CASSLSGGGTSTDTQYF
CDR3 DNA: TGTGCCAGCAGCTTATCCGGCGGGGGGACTAGCACAGATACGCAGTATTTT

V gene: TRBV29-1
clone size: many
J gene: TRBJ2-6
D gene: TRBD1
CDR3 protein: CSVAPGQGTPGANVLTF
CDR3 DNA: TGCAGCGTAGCGCCGGGACAGGGCACGCCTGGGGCCAACGTCCTGACTTTC

V gene: TRBV4-2
clone size: .
J gene: TRBJ2-1
D gene: TRBD1
CDR3 protein: CASSQGTGQEFHNEQFF
CDR3 DNA: TGTGCCAGCAGCCAAGGTACGGGACAGGAGTTTCACAATGAGCAGTTCTTC

V gene: TRBV20-1
clone size: .
J gene: TRBJ2-4
D gene: .
CDR3 protein: CSASISGFTKNIQYF
CDR3 DNA: TGCAGTGCTAGTATTTCTGGGTTTACCAAAAACATTCAGTACTTC

V gene: TRBV6-1
clone size: .
J gene: TRBJ2-7
D gene: TRBD1
CDR3 protein: CASRGTGNLYEQYF
CDR3 DNA: TGTGCCAGCAGGGGGACAGGGAACCTCTACGAGCAGTACTTC

V gene: TRBV20-1
clone size: .
J gene: TRBJ2-7
D gene: .
CDR3 protein: CSARDWAGATLNEQYF
CDR3 DNA: TGCAGTGCTAGAGATTGGGCGGGGGCCACCCTCAATGAGCAGTACTTC

V gene: TRBV20-1
clone size: .
J gene: TRBJ2-1
D gene: TRBD2
CDR3 protein: CSAPGEGSYNEQFF
CDR3 DNA: TGCAGTGCCCCCGGGGAGGGGTCCTACAATGAGCAGTTCTTC

V gene: TRBV28
clone size: .
J gene: TRBJ1-2
D gene: .
CDR3 protein: CASRPSGAYSNYGYTF
CDR3 DNA: TGTGCCAGCCGTCCATCGGGGGCCTACTCTAACTATGGCTACACCTTC

V gene: TRBV20-1
clone size: few
J gene: TRBJ1-4
D gene: .
CDR3 protein: CSALKGGSTNEKLFF
CDR3 DNA: TGCAGTGCTCTAAAGGGGGGGTCAACTAATGAAAAACTGTTTTTT

V gene: TRBV20-1
clone size: .
J gene: TRBJ2-1
D gene: TRBD1
CDR3 protein: CSATGTENYEQFF
CDR3 DNA: TGCAGTGCAACCGGGACAGAGAACTACGAGCAGTTCTTC

V gene: TRBV28
clone size: .
J gene: TRBJ1-5
D gene: TRBD1
CDR3 protein: CATARQGRQPQHF
CDR3 DNA: TGTGCCACCGCCCGACAGGGGCGACAGCCCCAGCATTTT

V gene: TRBV6-5
clone size: few
J gene: TRBJ2-1
D gene: .
CDR3 protein: CASSYLGSPEQFF
CDR3 DNA: TGTGCCAGCAGTTACCTCGGGAGTCCCGAGCAGTTCTTC

V gene: TRBV7-2
clone size: .
J gene: TRBJ2-5
D gene: .
CDR3 protein: CASSLPARWQEIQYF
CDR3 DNA: TGTGCCAGCAGCTTACCTGCTCGGTGGCAAGAGATCCAGTACTTC

V gene: TRBV7-6
clone size: .
J gene: TRBJ2-5
D gene: .
CDR3 protein: CASSLDGARGETQYF
CDR3 DNA: TGTGCCAGCAGCTTAGACGGCGCCAGGGGTGAGACCCAGTACTTC

V gene: TRBV6-1
clone size: few
J gene: TRBJ2-3
D gene: .
CDR3 protein: CASSEVSTDTQYF
CDR3 DNA: TGTGCCAGCAGTGAAGTTAGCACAGATACGCAGTATTTT

V gene: TRBV6-6
clone size: .
J gene: TRBJ1-2
D gene: TRBD1
CDR3 protein: CASSYSGTGVYGYTF
CDR3 DNA: TGTGCCAGCAGTTACTCCGGGACAGGGGTTTATGGCTACACCTTC

V gene: TRBV5-1
clone size: .
J gene: TRBJ2-3
D gene: .
CDR3 protein: CASSSAGALTDTQYF
CDR3 DNA: TGCGCCAGCAGCTCCGCGGGGGCACTCACAGATACGCAGTATTTT

V gene: TRBV27
clone size: few
J gene: TRBJ2-7
D gene: TRBD1
CDR3 protein: CASSDSGTGGAQYF
CDR3 DNA: TGTGCCAGCAGTGACTCCGGGACAGGAGGTGCGCAGTACTTC

V gene: TRBV4-1
clone size: few
J gene: TRBJ2-4
D gene: TRBD1
CDR3 protein: CASSQDRQGRNIQYF
CDR3 DNA: TGCGCCAGCAGCCAAGATCGACAGGGGAGGAACATTCAGTACTTC

V gene: TRBV28
clone size: .
J gene: TRBJ2-1
D gene: .
CDR3 protein: CASATDRFSTGTIDEQFF
CDR3 DNA: TGTGCCAGCGCAACCGACAGGTTTAGCACAGGGACTATTGATGAGCAGTTCTTC

V gene: TRBV20-1
clone size: .
J gene: TRBJ2-1
D gene: .
CDR3 protein: CSARDILEQFF
CDR3 DNA: TGCAGTGCTAGAGATATCCTAGAGCAGTTCTTC

V gene: TRBV7-6
clone size: many
J gene: TRBJ2-1
D gene: .
CDR3 protein: CASSFSINRDNEQFF
CDR3 DNA: TGTGCCAGCAGCTTCAGTATTAACAGGGACAATGAGCAGTTCTTC

V gene: TRBV9
clone size: .
J gene: TRBJ1-1
D gene: .
CDR3 protein: CASSVVGGKDTEAFF
CDR3 DNA: TGTGCCAGCAGCGTAGTGGGGGGTAAGGACACTGAAGCTTTCTTT

V gene: TRBV29-1
clone size: few
J gene: TRBJ2-7
D gene: TRBD2
CDR3 protein: CSAVGLAGAGKNEQYF
CDR3 DNA: TGCAGCGCCGTGGGGCTAGCGGGGGCGGGAAAAAACGAGCAGTACTTC

V gene: TRBV6-2/TRBV6-3
clone size: .
J gene: TRBJ2-3
D gene: .
CDR3 protein: CASSRPTSEPTDTQYF
CDR3 DNA: TGTGCCAGCAGCCGGCCGACGTCGGAGCCAACAGATACGCAGTATTTT

V gene: TRBV5-6
clone size: few
J gene: TRBJ2-5
D gene: TRBD2
CDR3 protein: CASSLGTSGGNEQYF
CDR3 DNA: TGTGCCAGCAGCTTGGGAACTAGCGGGGGCAATGAGCAGTACTTC

V gene: TRBV20-1
clone size: .
J gene: TRBJ2-1
D gene: .
CDR3 protein: CSASRDPEGGFF
CDR3 DNA: TGCAGTGCCTCCCGGGACCCGGAAGGGGGGTTCTTC

V gene: TRBV20-1
clone size: .
J gene: TRBJ2-7
D gene: .
CDR3 protein: CSAGRDQSYEQYF
CDR3 DNA: TGCAGTGCTGGTCGGGACCAATCCTACGAGCAGTACTTC

V gene: TRBV7-8
clone size: .
J gene: TRBJ2-1
D gene: TRBD2
CDR3 protein: CASSLETSGGRTYNEQFF
CDR3 DNA: TGTGCCAGCAGCTTAGAGACTAGCGGGGGGCGAACCTACAATGAGCAGTTCTTC

V gene: TRBV18
clone size: .
J gene: TRBJ2-5
D gene: TRBD2
CDR3 protein: CASSPAGTSGQETQYF
CDR3 DNA: TGTGCCAGCTCACCAGCCGGGACTAGCGGCCAAGAGACCCAGTACTTC

V gene: TRBV12-3/TRBV12-4
clone size: .
J gene: TRBJ2-7
D gene: .
CDR3 protein: CASSSGGELPYEQYF
CDR3 DNA: TGTGCCAGCAGTTCTGGAGGGGAATTACCCTACGAGCAGTACTTC

V gene: TRBV18
clone size: .
J gene: TRBJ2-3
D gene: .
CDR3 protein: CASSPPGLTLTDTQYF
CDR3 DNA: TGTGCCAGCTCCCCACCCGGACTAACCCTCACAGATACGCAGTATTTT